These T cell receptor beta chains were read from a single sample in a study of T cells after yellow fever vaccination. TCRdb used MiXCR to reprocess the 5' RACE reads, holding one entry per CDR3 protein. Of 550,000 or so distinct CDR3 sequences in the sample, 15% to 20% are singletons; the top ten hold 14%. The specimen was PBMCs, collected 15 days after the yellow fever booster vaccination. These receptors were taken from a man aged 25 to 45 who received the YFV17D yellow fever vaccine. CDR3s include the opening cysteine and the closing phenylalanine or tryptophan. Fields, in order: V gene, clone size, J gene, D gene, CDR3 protein, CDR3 DNA. The D gene is left open where the match is weak. Size tells how often a clone was seen (once, few, many) or the class of an expanded clone, and some rows leave it out.

V gene: TRBV7-9; clone size: few; J gene: TRBJ2-7; D gene: NA; CDR3 protein: CASSLAHSGHGSYEQYF; CDR3 DNA: TGTGCCAGCAGCTTAGCGCATAGCGGACACGGGAGCTACGAGCAGTACTTC
V gene: TRBV29-1; clone size: few; J gene: TRBJ2-4; D gene: TRBD2; CDR3 protein: CSVDSGSIDIQYF; CDR3 DNA: TGCAGCGTTGATAGCGGGAGTATCGACATTCAGTACTTC
V gene: TRBV30; clone size: NA; J gene: TRBJ1-5; D gene: NA; CDR3 protein: CAWDQGNQPQHF; CDR3 DNA: TGTGCCTGGGATCAGGGCAATCAGCCCCAGCATTTT
V gene: TRBV6-5; clone size: NA; J gene: TRBJ2-5; D gene: NA; CDR3 protein: CASSYGTNPEETQYF; CDR3 DNA: TGTGCCAGCAGTTACGGGACAAATCCTGAAGAGACCCAGTACTTC
V gene: TRBV29-1; clone size: NA; J gene: TRBJ2-2; D gene: NA; CDR3 protein: CSVESWATGELFF; CDR3 DNA: TGCAGCGTTGAATCCTGGGCCACCGGGGAGCTGTTTTTT
V gene: TRBV7-2; clone size: NA; J gene: TRBJ2-2; D gene: TRBD2; CDR3 protein: CASSFGTSGGELFF; CDR3 DNA: TGTGCCAGCAGCTTTGGGACTAGCGGCGGGGAGCTGTTTTTT
V gene: TRBV5-1; clone size: many; J gene: TRBJ1-1; D gene: NA; CDR3 protein: CASSLRGENTEAFF; CDR3 DNA: TGTGCCAGCAGTTTACGGGGGGAGAATACTGAAGCTTTCTTT
V gene: TRBV9; clone size: NA; J gene: TRBJ2-2; D gene: NA; CDR3 protein: CASSGRDRTGELFF; CDR3 DNA: TGTGCCAGCAGCGGACGGGACCGAACCGGGGAGCTGTTTTTT
V gene: TRBV20-1; clone size: few; J gene: TRBJ2-5; D gene: TRBD2; CDR3 protein: CSARQVLAGSLDETQYF; CDR3 DNA: TGCAGTGCTAGGCAAGTCCTAGCGGGAAGTTTGGACGAGACCCAGTACTTC
V gene: TRBV29-1; clone size: many; J gene: TRBJ1-4; D gene: NA; CDR3 protein: CSVEVQEKLFF; CDR3 DNA: TGCAGCGTTGAAGTACAGGAAAAACTGTTTTTT
V gene: TRBV11-3; clone size: few; J gene: TRBJ2-1; D gene: NA; CDR3 protein: CASSLGINNEQFF; CDR3 DNA: TGTGCCAGCAGCTTAGGTATAAACAATGAGCAGTTCTTC